The 5 T cell receptor beta chains listed next were all sequenced from one sample in a study of cytomegalovirus exposure and HLA in healthy donors. A multiplex PCR was run with 60 Vbeta primers and 13 Jbeta primers. Profiling relied on immunoSEQ multiplex PCR, and the TCRdb table lists in-frame clones only, not all of them. The data show a few hundred thousand clones, with over 90% seen just once and about 1.7% held by the top ten. The sample taken for sequencing was PBMCs. Every receptor here comes from a girl aged 2 to 10 in good health and CMV-seronegative.

The rearrangement links TRBV29-1 to TRBJ1-2, with D possibly TRBD1 on 6 matching bases. CDR1 is SQVTM and CDR2 is ANQGSEA in the germline V gene. The germline V and J ends were trimmed by 3 bases and 4 bases, with 6 bases remaining between them. This CDR3 has 11 residues. CDR3 bases: TGCAGCGTTGACAGGGGCTATGGCTACACCTTC. Encoded protein: CSVDRGYGYTF.

V usage is TRBV5-1 and J usage is TRBJ1-1, with TRBD1 matching 11 bases. Germline V gene sequence: CDR1 SGHRS, CDR2 YFSETQ. V lost 3 bases, J lost 4 bases, and 2 bases stayed unmatched. The CDR3 covers 14 residues. The CDR3 DNA is TGCGCCAGCAGCTACGGGACAGGGGGCACTGAAGCTTTCTTT. Translating it yields CASSYGTGGTEAFF.

A word on this clone: In the same sample, other DNA sequences code for this CDR3. The chain is built from TRBV9 and TRBJ2-3, with TRBD1 identical over 7 bases. The length of the CDR3 is 14 residues. Germline values: CDR1 SGDLS, CDR2 YYNGEE. J was trimmed by 1 base and V by 2 bases; bases with no gene match: 1. The CDR3 bases are TGTGCCAGCAGCGTGGGGACAGGCACAGATACGCAGTATTTT. Protein product: CASSVGTGTDTQYF.

The chain couples TRBV5-4 to TRBJ1-1, with D unresolved. Trimming removed 4 bases at V and 1 base at J, with 5 bases between. Germline V CDR1 and CDR2: SGHNT, YYREEE (reference sequence). This CDR3 contains 12 residues. CDR3 sequence (DNA): TGTGCCAGCAGCACAGCGAACACTGAAGCTTTCTTT. This gives the protein CASSTANTEAFF.

The chain carries TRBV15 and TRBJ2-7, with D unclear. Trimming left V 2 bases short and J 3 bases short, with 11 bases between. The V gene's germline CDR1 is LNHNV and CDR2 YYDKDF (reference sequence). This CDR3 comprises 14 residues. The CDR3, as DNA: TGTGCCACCAGCAGAACGGAGACCTACTACGAGCAGTACTTC. It encodes CATSRTETYYEQYF.